The clone carrying this T cell receptor (beta chain) was found a few times. The data are from a study of blood T cells in healthy people across ages. For the study at large: About one barcoded beta molecule per two T cells was captured by template switching.

Drawing of peripheral blood yielded 8.5 to 10 milliliters from each donor. Primers used in a second PCR of about 7 to 12 cycles were a sample-barcoded 5' primer and a J-beta primer mix. Researchers report that a template-switch adaptor with 12 random nucleotides tagged each cDNA molecule. TCRdb itself ran the 5' RACE reads through MiXCR, one entry per CDR3 protein. The sample holds roughly 1,700,000 distinct CDR3 sequences; under 30% are singletons and the top ten take 7.7%. Material for sequencing was blood. This TCR was sampled from a woman in her twenties or thirties in good health.

Written as DNA, the CDR3 is TGTGCCAGCAGCCCGACATTTTATAGCAATCAGCCCCAGCATTTT. Amino acid sequence: CASSPTFYSNQPQHF. This rearrangement joins TRBV5-5 to TRBJ1-5; no reliable D call. The CDR3 totals 15 residues. The germline CDR1 and CDR2 sequences are SGHKS and YYEKEE (reference sequence). V was shortened by 4 bases and J by 0 bases, with 11 bases between the two germline ends.